This T cell receptor (beta chain) appears in the sequencing data of a study of T cells in narcolepsy. Looking at the study overall: Healthy controls were enrolled alongside patients with narcolepsy type 1 or type 2.

Study findings and constraints: Autoreactive clonotypes reportedly recurred in blood of same and different patients, not controls. Comparing one patient's CSF and blood CD4+ clonotypes highlighted HCRT- and TRIB2-specific autoreactive clonotypes. Autoreactive clone sequences were missing from some blood memory CD4+ repertoires.

Per germline, CDR1 ENHRY and CDR2 SYGVKD. Trimming left V 2 bases short and J 11 bases short, with 9 bases between. The CDR3 is 12 amino acids. TCRdb keeps only in-frame clones here, not all; method: immunoSEQ multiplex PCR. The sample lists more than 30,000 clones; roughly four fifths were seen once. As regards this clone: The target antigen is unknown.

The sample consisted of CD45RA- memory CD4+ T cells from PBMCs. This chain links TRBV10-3 with TRBJ1-4; D possibly corresponds to TRBD1 (6 bases). The clonotype originates from a human donor with narcolepsy. In DNA form, the CDR3 reads TGTGCCATCAGTGAGGGTCAGGGGAAACTGTTTTTT. Residues: CAISEGQGKLFF.